This paragraph covers one TCR beta chain sequence. Its antigen is as yet unknown. Trimming left V 0 bases short and J 1 base short, with 9 bases between. The germline V gene has CDR1 SGHNT and CDR2 YYREEE (reference sequence). This CDR3 is built from 15 residues. The repertoire was sequenced with immunoSEQ multiplex PCR; TCRdb's copy has only in-frame clones and lacks some. The table includes more than 30,000 clones, 89% detected once. This specimen comes from a study of multiple sclerosis patients with progressive multifocal leukoencephalopathy. The study's findings and limits: No common TRBV or TRBJ usage or pairing appeared at PML.

Specified time point: before natalizumab initiation. The sequenced material came from PBMCs. The chain couples TRBV5-4 to TRBJ2-3; no reliable D call. The TCR sequence derives from a human donor with multiple sclerosis. The CDR3 is CASSLAAGGTDTQYF. The DNA of the CDR3 is TGTGCCAGCAGCTTGGCAGCTGGGGGCACAGATACGCAGTATTTT.